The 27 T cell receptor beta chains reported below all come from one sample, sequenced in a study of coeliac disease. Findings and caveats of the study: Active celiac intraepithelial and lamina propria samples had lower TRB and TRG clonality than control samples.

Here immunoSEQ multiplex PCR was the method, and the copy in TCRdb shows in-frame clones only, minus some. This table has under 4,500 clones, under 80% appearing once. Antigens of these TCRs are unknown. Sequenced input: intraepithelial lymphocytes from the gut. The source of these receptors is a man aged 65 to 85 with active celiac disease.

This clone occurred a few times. For the CDR3, the DNA is TGCGCCAGCAGCATACCGGACAGCTACAATGAGCAGTTCTTC. Amino acids: CASSIPDSYNEQFF. The rearrangement uses TRBV5-1 and TRBJ2-1; maybe TRBD1 (6 bases). The CDR3 loop spans 14 amino acids. Germline V gives CDR1 SGHRS, CDR2 YFSETQ. V lost 4 bases and J lost 3, with 11 bases in between. Complete variable domain (other parts from reference TRBV5-1 and TRBJ2-1): KAGVTQTPRYLIKTRGQQVTLSCSPISGHRSVSWYQQTPGQGLQFLFEYFSETQRNKGNFPGRFSGRQFSNSRSEMNVSTLELGDSALYLCASSIPDSYNEQFFGPGTRLTVL.

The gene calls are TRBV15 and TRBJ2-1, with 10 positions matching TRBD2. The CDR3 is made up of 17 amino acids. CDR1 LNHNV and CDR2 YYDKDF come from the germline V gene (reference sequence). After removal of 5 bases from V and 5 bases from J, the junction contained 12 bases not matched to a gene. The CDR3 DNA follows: TGTGCCACCAGCCCCCGGGGGCCTAGCGGGAGTAACAATGAGCAGTTCTTC. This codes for CATSPRGPSGSNNEQFF.

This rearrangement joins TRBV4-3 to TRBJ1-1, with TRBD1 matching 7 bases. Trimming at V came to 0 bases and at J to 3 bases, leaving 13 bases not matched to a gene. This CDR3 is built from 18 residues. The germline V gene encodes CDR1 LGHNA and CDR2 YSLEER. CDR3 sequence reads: CASSQDLGQGGPYTEAFF. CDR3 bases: TGCGCCAGCAGCCAAGATTTAGGTCAGGGGGGCCCCTACACTGAAGCTTTCTTT.

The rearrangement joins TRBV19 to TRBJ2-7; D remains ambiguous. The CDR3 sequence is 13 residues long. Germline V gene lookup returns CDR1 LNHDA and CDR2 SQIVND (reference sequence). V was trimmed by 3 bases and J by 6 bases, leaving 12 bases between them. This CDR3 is CASSIIARGEQYF. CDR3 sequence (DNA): TGTGCCAGTAGTATTATAGCCAGAGGCGAGCAGTACTTC.

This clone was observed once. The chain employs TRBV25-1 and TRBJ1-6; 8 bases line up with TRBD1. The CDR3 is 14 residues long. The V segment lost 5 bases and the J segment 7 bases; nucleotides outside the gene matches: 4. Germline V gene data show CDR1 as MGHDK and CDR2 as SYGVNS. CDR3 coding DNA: TGTGCCAGCAGTCTACAGGGGGGGAATTCACCCCTCCACTTT. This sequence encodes CASSLQGGNSPLHF. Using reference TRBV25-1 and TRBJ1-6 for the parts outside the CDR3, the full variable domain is EADIYQTPRYLVIGTGKKITLECSQTMGHDKMYWYQQDPGMELHLIHYSYGVNSTEKGDLSSESTVSRIRTEHFPLTLESARPSHTSQYLCASSLQGGNSPLHFGNGTRLTVT.

The CDR3 DNA sequence: TGTGCCAGCAGCTTAGTGCGTGAGGAGCAGTTCTTC. Residues: CASSLVREEQFF. The gene calls are TRBV7-2 and TRBJ2-1; D not certain. The CDR3 has 12 residues. The germline gives CDR1 SGHTA, CDR2 FQGNSA. V was cut by 1 base and J by 10 bases, with 8 bases left in between.

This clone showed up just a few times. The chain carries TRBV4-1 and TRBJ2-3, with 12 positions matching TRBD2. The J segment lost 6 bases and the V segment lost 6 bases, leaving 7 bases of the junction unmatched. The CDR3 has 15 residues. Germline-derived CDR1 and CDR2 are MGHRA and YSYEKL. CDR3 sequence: CASSRTSGDGDTQYF. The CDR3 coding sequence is TGCGCCAGCAGTAGGACTAGCGGGGACGGGGATACGCAGTATTTT.

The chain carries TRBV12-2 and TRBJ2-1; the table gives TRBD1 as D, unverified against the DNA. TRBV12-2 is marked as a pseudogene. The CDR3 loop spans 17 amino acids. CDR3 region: CASRLVLFGTAVNEQFF. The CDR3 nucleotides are TGTGCAAGTCGCTTAGTTTTGTTTGGGACAGCAGTCAATGAGCAGTTCTTC.

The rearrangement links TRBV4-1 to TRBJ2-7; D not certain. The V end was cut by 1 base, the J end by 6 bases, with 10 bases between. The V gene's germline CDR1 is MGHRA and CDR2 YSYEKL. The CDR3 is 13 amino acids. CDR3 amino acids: CASSQVIDREQYF. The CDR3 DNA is TGCGCCAGCAGCCAAGTCATAGATCGCGAGCAGTACTTC.

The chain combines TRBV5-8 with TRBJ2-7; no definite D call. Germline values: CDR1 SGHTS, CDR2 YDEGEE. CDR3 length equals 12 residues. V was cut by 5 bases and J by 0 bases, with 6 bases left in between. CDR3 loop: CASRRVSYEQYF. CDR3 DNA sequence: TGTGCCAGCAGACGGGTCTCCTACGAGCAGTACTTC.

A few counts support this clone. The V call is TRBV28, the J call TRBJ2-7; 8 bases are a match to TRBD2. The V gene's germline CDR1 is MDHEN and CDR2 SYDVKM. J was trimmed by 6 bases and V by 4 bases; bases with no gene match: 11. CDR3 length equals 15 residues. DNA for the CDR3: TGTGCCAGCAGTTCTCCGGGACTAGTTGATCGCGAGCAGTACTTC. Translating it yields CASSSPGLVDREQYF.

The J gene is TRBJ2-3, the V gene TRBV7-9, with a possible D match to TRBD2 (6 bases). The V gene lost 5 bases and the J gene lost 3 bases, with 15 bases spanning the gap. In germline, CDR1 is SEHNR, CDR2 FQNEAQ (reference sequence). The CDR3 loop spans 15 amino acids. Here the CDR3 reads CASSRAGRATDTQYF. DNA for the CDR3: TGTGCCAGCAGCCGAGCGGGTAGGGCGACAGATACGCAGTATTTT.

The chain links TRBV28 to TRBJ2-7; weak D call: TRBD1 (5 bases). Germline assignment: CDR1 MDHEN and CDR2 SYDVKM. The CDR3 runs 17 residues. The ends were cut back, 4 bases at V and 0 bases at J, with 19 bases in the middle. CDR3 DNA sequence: TGTGCCAGCAGTTCCCCCACCAATAGGGGCATCTCCTACGAGCAGTACTTC. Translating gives CASSSPTNRGISYEQYF.

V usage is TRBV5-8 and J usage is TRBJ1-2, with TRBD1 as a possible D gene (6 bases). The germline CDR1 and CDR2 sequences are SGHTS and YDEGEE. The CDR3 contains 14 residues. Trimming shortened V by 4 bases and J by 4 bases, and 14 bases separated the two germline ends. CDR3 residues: CASSPEQGSYGYTF. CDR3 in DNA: TGTGCCAGCAGCCCCGAACAGGGATCCTATGGCTACACCTTC.

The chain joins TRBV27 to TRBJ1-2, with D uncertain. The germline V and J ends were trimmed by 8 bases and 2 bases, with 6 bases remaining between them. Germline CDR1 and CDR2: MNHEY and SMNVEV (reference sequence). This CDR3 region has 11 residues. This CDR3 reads CASGQNYGYTF. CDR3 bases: TGTGCCAGCGGCCAGAACTATGGCTACACCTTC.

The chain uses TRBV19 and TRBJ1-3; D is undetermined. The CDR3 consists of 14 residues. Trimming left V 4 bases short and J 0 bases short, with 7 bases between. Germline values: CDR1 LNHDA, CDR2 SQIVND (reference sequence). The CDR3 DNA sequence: TGTGCCAGTAGTAGACAAAACTCTGGAAACACCATATATTTT. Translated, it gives CASSRQNSGNTIYF. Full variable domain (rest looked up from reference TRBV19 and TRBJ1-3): DGGITQSPKYLFRKEGQNVTLSCEQNLNHDAMYWYRQDPGQGLRLIYYSQIVNDFQKGDIAEGYSVSREKKESFPLTVTSAQKNPTAFYLCASSRQNSGNTIYFGEGSWLTVV.

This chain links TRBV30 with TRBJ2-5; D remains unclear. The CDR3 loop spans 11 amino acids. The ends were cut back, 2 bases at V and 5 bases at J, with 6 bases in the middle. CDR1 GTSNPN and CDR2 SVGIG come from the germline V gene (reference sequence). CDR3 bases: TGTGCCTGGAGTCGCGTGGAGACCCAGTACTTC. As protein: CAWSRVETQYF.

The CDR3 protein is CASRGQGTYEQYF. The CDR3 DNA follows: TGTGCCAGTAGGGGACAGGGAACCTACGAGCAGTACTTC. The chain combines TRBV19 with TRBJ2-7; 9 nucleotides align to TRBD1. The length of the CDR3 is 13 residues. From germline, CDR1 is LNHDA and CDR2 SQIVND (reference sequence). J lost 2 bases, V lost 6 bases, and 2 bases had no gene match.

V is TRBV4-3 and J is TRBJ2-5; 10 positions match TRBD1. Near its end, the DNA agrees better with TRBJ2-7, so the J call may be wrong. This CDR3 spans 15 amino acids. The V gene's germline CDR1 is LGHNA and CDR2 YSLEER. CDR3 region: CASSQEGTGEYEQYF. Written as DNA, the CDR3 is TGCGCCAGCAGCCAAGAAGGGACAGGGGAGTACGAGCAGTACTTC.

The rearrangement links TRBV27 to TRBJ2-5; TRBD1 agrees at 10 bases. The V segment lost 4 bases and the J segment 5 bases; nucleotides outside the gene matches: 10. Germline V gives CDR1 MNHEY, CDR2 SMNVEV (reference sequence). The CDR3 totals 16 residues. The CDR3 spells CASSSTGGVFVETQYF. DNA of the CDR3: TGTGCCAGCAGTTCGACAGGGGGCGTTTTTGTTGAGACCCAGTACTTC.

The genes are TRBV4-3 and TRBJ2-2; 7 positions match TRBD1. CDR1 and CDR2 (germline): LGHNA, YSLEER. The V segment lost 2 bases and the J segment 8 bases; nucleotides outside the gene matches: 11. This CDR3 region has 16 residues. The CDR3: CASSQIDRASGGELFF. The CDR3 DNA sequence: TGCGCCAGCAGCCAAATAGACAGGGCCTCGGGGGGGGAGCTGTTTTTT.

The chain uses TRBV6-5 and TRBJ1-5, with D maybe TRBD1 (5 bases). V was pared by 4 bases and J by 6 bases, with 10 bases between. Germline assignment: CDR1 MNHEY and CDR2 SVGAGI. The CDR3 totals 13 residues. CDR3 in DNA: TGTGCCAGCAGTTCCGACGGGGGTCAGCCCCAGCATTTT. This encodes CASSSDGGQPQHF.

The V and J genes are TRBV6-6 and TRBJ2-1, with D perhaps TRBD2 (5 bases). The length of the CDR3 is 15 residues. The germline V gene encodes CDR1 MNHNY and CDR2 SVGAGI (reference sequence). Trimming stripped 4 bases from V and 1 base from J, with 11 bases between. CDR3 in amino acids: CASSSTPGSYNEQFF. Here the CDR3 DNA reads TGTGCCAGCAGTTCAACCCCGGGGTCCTACAATGAGCAGTTCTTC.

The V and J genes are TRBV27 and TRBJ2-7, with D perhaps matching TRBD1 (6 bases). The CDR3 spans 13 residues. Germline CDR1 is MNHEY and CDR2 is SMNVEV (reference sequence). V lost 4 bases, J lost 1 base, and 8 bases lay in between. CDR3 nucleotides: TGTGCCAGCAGTTGGGGGCAATCCTACGAGCAGTACTTC. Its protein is CASSWGQSYEQYF.

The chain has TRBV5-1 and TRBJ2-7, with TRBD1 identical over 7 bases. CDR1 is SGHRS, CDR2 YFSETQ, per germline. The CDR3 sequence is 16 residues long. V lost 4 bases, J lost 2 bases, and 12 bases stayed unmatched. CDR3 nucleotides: TGCGCCAGCAGCCAACTAAGACAGGGTGGGACCTACGAGCAGTACTTC. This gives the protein CASSQLRQGGTYEQYF.

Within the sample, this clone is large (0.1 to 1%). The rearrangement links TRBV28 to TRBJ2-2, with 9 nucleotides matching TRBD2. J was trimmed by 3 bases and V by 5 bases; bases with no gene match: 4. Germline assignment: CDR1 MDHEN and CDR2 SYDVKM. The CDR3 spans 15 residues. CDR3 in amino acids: CASSLSGSYTGELFF. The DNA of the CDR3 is TGTGCCAGCAGTCTTAGCGGGAGTTACACCGGGGAGCTGTTTTTT. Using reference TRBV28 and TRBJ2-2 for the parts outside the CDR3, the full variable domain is DVKVTQSSRYLVKRTGEKVFLECVQDMDHENMFWYRQDPGLGLRLIYFSYDVKMKEKGDIPEGYSVSREKKERFSLILESASTNQTSMYLCASSLSGSYTGELFFGEGSRLTVL.

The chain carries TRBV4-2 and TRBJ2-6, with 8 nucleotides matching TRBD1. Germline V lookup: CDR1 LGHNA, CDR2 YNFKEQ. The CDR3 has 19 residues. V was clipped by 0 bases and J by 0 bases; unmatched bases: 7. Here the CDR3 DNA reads TGTGCCAGCAGCCAAGAAGGGCAGGGGGCTTCCTCTGGGGCCAACGTCCTGACTTTC. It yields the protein CASSQEGQGASSGANVLTF.